Included here is one T cell receptor (beta chain) sequence, with context. What it binds is not known. Libraries were prepared by immunoSEQ multiplex PCR; TCRdb keeps only in-frame clonotypes and omits some of them. The sample includes tens of thousands of clones, 93% of them seen just once. The germline V gene has CDR1 SGHRS and CDR2 YFSETQ. V lost 0 bases, J lost 1 base, and 4 bases lay in between. The CDR3 is made up of 13 amino acids. This specimen belongs to a study of Tregs in tolerant kidney transplant recipients. Regarding the study as a whole: No direct test of biological reproducibility was done here. Antigen-driven expansion was suggested because donor-specific Tregs expanded more than all Tregs in tolerant patients. Validation in larger populations is needed because few patients were studied.

The nonmyeloablative bone marrow transplants came from related graft donors, with transient mixed chimerism. This sequence was found in a human patient who received a combined kidney and bone marrow transplant. The T cells may partly be graft donor cells. Material: CD4+ T cells from blood (PBMCs), obtained 12 months after the transplant. The chain carries TRBV5-1 and TRBJ1-2; D uncertain. The chain's CDR3 is CASSLGSNYGYTF. The CDR3 DNA sequence: TGCGCCAGCAGCTTGGGGAGTAACTATGGCTACACCTTC. The full variable domain, with the rest looked up from reference TRBV5-1 and TRBJ1-2, is KAGVTQTPRYLIKTRGQQVTLSCSPISGHRSVSWYQQTPGQGLQFLFEYFSETQRNKGNFPGRFSGRQFSNSRSEMNVSTLELGDSALYLCASSLGSNYGYTFGSGTRLTVV.